Given below is one TCR beta chain in context. Its antigen is currently not known. The input lacks base qualities; no much larger clone sits a single base away. The instrument given in TCRdb is Illumina HiSeq 2500. TCR beta libraries were prepared by quantitative 5'-RACE with molecular barcodes. In the paper's pipeline: A new computational method, built on a probabilistic model of VDJ rearrangement, was used to identify disease-linked TCR variants. Using fastp at Q25 and MiXCR, TCRdb reprocessed the public reads and kept productive beta chains. Merged by CDR3 protein, the rows form single entries marked with the most common genes and DNA. None of the V and J calls come from the authors' own analysis; TCRdb made them. Within this sample are 300,000 to 350,000 distinct CDR3 sequences, with about a fifth of them counted one time only. Of the sample, about 3.7% is held by the ten largest clones. The data derive from a study of CD8 T cells in ankylosing spondylitis listed by TCRdb under 2017. For context, the study as a whole: The study set out to find disease-linked TCR variants by profiling T cell receptor beta repertoires in ankylosing spondylitis patients and healthy donors. Peripheral blood was sampled, and synovial fluid was additionally collected from ankylosing spondylitis patients. In total, the full study cohort was made up of 108 healthy donors and approximately 27 ankylosing spondylitis patients.

Study-level results and caveats: A TCR beta motif of 8 or 9 highly homologous amino acid variants appeared characteristic of blood from ankylosing spondylitis patients. Some TCR beta motif variants had previously been reported in synovial fluid and blood of reactive arthritis patients, which suggested common disease-initiation mechanisms. According to the report, matched synovial fluid samples from ankylosing spondylitis patients were significantly enriched for the disease-linked clones. The disease-linked clones had a CD8+ phenotype and were found at relatively low frequencies in peripheral blood.

The germline V and J ends show losses of 4 bases and 1 base respectively, and no gene match explains 10 bases of the junction. CDR1 and CDR2 are read off the germline V gene as SGDLS and YYNGEE. From the cysteine up to the phenylalanine, the CDR3 has a length of 17 residues. Just the 51-base CDR3 DNA is kept, in frame starting at base 1. Sequenced sample: blood, either unsorted or a sorted T cell fraction (not recorded which). The clonotype was recovered from a female donor with ankylosing spondylitis or in good health (not recorded which). The receptor chain draws on TRBV9 and TRBJ2-2; TRBD2 fits 7 bases in the junction. The nucleotide sequence reads as follows: TGTGCCAGCAGCCAAAGCGGGGCTAGCGGGAACACCGGGGAGCTGTTTTTT. Its coded protein is CASSQSGASGNTGELFF.